This TCR beta chain was identified during a study of response to subunit inactivated influenza vaccine. Study-wide results and limits: New T cells are recruited in small numbers by each seasonal influenza vaccination, according to the authors' suggestion.

The CDR3 spans 18 residues. The germline V gene encodes CDR1 MNHNS and CDR2 SASEGT. V lost 6 bases and J lost 7; bases outside the gene matches: 19. TCRdb redid the calling of the RT-PCR reads with MiXCR, one entry per CDR3 protein. Of 630,000 or so distinct CDR3 sequences in the sample, 15% to 19% are singletons; the top ten hold more than 9%. Concerning this clonotype: Antigen specificity is unknown.

The receptor was isolated from a man between 50 and 59 years old who received an inactivated influenza vaccine. V gene TRBV6-1 combines with J gene TRBJ2-1, with 9 nucleotides matching TRBD2. The material was PBMCs from blood, obtained about 12 days after vaccination. The DNA of the CDR3 is TGTGCCAGCAGCCCACTCGCAGCTTCTAGCGGGATTAGAAATGAGCAGTTCTTC. Protein sequence: CASSPLAASSGIRNEQFF.